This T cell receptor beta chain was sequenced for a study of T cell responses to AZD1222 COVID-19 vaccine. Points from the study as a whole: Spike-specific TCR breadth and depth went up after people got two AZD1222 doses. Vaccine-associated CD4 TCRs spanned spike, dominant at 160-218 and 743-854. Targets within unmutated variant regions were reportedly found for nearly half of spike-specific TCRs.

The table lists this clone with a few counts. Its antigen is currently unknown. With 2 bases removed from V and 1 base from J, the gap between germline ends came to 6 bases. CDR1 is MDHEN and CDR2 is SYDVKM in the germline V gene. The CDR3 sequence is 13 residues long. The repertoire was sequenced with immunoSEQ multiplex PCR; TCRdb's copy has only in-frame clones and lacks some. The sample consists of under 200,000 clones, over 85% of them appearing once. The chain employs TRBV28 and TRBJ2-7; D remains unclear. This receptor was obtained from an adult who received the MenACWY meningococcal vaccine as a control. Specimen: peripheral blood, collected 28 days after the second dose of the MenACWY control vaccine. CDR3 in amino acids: CASSLTYSYEQYF. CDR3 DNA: TGTGCCAGCAGTTTAACTTATTCCTACGAGCAGTACTTC.